The sequence of this T cell receptor (beta chain) was determined in a study of cytomegalovirus exposure and HLA in healthy donors. Whole-study findings and limits: Indistinguishability led to the exclusion of some V segments, TRBV6-2 and TRBV6-3 included.

Germline V gives CDR1 SGDLS, CDR2 YYNGEE. V shed 3 bases, J shed 5 bases, and the junction held 3 bases outside the gene matches. CDR3 length: 14 residues. In the case of this clone: Its antigen is not known.

The PCR contained 60 Vbeta and 13 Jbeta primers. The method was immunoSEQ multiplex PCR; TCRdb's version includes in-frame clones alone and lacks a portion of them. The sample holds about 77,000 clones, approximately 80% seen once. This clonotype was sampled from a man aged 40-49 years in good health and CMV-seronegative. The genes are TRBV9 and TRBJ1-4, with 8 bases lining up with TRBD1. Input material: PBMCs. CDR3 DNA: TGTGCCAGCAGCGCCCGGACAGGGAATGAAAAACTGTTTTTT. It is translated as CASSARTGNEKLFF.